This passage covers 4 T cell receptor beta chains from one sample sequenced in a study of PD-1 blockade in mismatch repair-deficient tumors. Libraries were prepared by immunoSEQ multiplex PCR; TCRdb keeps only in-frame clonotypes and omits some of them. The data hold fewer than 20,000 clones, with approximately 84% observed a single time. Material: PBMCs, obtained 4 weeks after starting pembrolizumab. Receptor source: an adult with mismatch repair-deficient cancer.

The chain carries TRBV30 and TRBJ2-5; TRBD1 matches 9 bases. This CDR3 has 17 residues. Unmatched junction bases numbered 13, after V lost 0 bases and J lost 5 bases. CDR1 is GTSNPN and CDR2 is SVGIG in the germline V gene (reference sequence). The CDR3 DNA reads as TGTGCCTGGAGTGTTCTGGGAGGACAGGGGTCCGGGGAGACCCAGTACTTC. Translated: CAWSVLGGQGSGETQYF.

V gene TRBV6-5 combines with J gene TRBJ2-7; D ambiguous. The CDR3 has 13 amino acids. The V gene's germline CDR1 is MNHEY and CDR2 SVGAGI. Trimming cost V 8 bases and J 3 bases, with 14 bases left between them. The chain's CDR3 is CASGRSGFYEQYF. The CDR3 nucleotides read TGTGCCAGCGGTCGCTCAGGATTCTACGAGCAGTACTTC.

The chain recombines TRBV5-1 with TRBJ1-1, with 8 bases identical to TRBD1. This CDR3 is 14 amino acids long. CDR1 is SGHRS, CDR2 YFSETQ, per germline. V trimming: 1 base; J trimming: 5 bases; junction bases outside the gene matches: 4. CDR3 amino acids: CASSLNTGGTEAFF. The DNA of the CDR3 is TGCGCCAGCAGCTTGAATACAGGGGGAACTGAAGCTTTCTTT.

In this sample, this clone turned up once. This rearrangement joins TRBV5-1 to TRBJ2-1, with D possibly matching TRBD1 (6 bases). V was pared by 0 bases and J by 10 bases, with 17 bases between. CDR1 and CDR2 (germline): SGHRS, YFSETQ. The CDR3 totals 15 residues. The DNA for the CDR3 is TGCGCCAGCAGCTTGGGGACAGCAGAGCTAATGGAGCAGTTCTTC. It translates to CASSLGTAELMEQFF.